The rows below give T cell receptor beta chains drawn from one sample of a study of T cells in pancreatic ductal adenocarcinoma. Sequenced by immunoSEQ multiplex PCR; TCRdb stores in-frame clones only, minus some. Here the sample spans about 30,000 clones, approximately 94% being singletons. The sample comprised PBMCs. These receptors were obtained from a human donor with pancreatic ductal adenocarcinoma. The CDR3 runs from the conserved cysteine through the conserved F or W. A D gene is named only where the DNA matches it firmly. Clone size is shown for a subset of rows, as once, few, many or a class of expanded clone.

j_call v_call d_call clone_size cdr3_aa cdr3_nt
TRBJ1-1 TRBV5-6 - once CASSWDGRLNTEAFF TGTGCCAGCAGCTGGGATGGCCGATTGAACACTGAAGCTTTCTTT
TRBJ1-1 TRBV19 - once CASTSKTTEAFF TGTGCCAGTACCTCCAAGACCACTGAAGCTTTCTTT
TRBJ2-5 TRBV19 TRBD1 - CASKDRVETQYF TGTGCCAGTAAGGACAGGGTCGAGACCCAGTACTTC
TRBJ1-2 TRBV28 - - CASRPSGINNYGYTF TGTGCCAGCAGGCCTTCCGGAATTAATAACTATGGCTACACCTTC
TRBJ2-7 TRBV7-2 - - CASSLAKGEQYF TGTGCCAGCAGCTTAGCTAAGGGTGAGCAGTACTTC
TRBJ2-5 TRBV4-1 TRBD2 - CASSQFALAGSTRETQYF TGCGCCAGCAGCCAATTTGCCCTAGCGGGATCGACGAGAGAGACCCAGTACTTC
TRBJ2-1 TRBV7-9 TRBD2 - CASSPGLAGGPGYNEQFF TGTGCCAGCAGCCCAGGACTAGCGGGAGGGCCAGGGTACAATGAGCAGTTCTTC
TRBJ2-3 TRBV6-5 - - CASRRDITDTQYF TGTGCCAGCAGACGGGACATCACAGATACGCAGTATTTT
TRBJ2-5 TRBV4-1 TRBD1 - CASSQEGGQGKEQYF TGCGCCAGCAGCCAAGAGGGGGGACAGGGGAAAGAGCAGTACTTC
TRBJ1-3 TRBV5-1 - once CASSLNVGSGNTIYF TGCGCCAGCAGCTTGAACGTTGGATCTGGAAACACCATATATTTT
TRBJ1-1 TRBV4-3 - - CASSQDGSEDTEAFF TGCGCCAGCAGCCAAGATGGCAGCGAGGACACTGAAGCTTTCTTT
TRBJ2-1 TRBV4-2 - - CASSRGGNEQFF TGTGCCAGCAGCCGTGGAGGCAATGAGCAGTTCTTC
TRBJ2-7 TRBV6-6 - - CASSYPQSRGTYEQYF TGTGCCAGCAGTTACCCCCAATCGCGCGGGACCTACGAGCAGTACTTC
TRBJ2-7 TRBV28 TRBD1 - CASTNTGTGFYEQYF TGTGCCAGCACCAATACCGGGACAGGATTCTACGAGCAGTACTTC
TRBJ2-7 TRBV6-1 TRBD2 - CASSGGTSGFSYEQYF TGTGCCAGCAGTGGAGGGACTAGCGGGTTCTCCTACGAGCAGTACTTC
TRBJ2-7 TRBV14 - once CASSQDLTSEQYF TGTGCCAGCAGCCAAGATCTGACATCCGAGCAGTACTTC
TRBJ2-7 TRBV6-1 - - CASSPGDFRYEQYF TGTGCCAGCAGTCCGGGGGACTTCCGCTACGAGCAGTACTTC
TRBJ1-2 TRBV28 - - CASTPRGNYGYTF TGTGCCAGCACCCCCCGGGGAAACTATGGCTACACCTTC
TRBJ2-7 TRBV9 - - CASSVMDSGEQYF TGTGCCAGCAGCGTCATGGACAGCGGCGAGCAGTACTTC
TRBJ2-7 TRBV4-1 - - CASSTLLKTPSYEQYF TGCGCCAGCAGCACACTACTCAAGACACCCTCCTACGAGCAGTACTTC
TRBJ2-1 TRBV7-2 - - CASLPRAERLLYNEQFF TGTGCCAGCCTCCCCCGAGCGGAGCGCCTTCTTTACAATGAGCAGTTCTTC
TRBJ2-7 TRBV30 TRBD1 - CAWSTGTGDYEQYF TGTGCCTGGAGTACCGGGACAGGTGACTACGAGCAGTACTTC
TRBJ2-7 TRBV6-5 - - CASSLTSRSYEQYF TGTGCCAGCAGTTTAACCTCCCGTTCCTACGAGCAGTACTTC
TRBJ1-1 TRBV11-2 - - CASSLRDGSTEAFF TGTGCCAGCAGCTTAAGAGATGGAAGCACTGAAGCTTTCTTT
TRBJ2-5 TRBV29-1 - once CSVANGFGETQYF TGCAGCGTAGCGAATGGGTTCGGAGAGACCCAGTACTTC
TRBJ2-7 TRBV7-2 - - CASSLMGDSYEQYF TGTGCCAGCAGCTTAATGGGGGACTCCTACGAGCAGTACTTC
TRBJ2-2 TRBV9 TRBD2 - CASSSTSGNTGELFF TGTGCCAGCAGCTCCACTAGCGGTAACACCGGGGAGCTGTTTTTT
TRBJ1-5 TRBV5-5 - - CASSLVSDQPQHF TGTGCCAGCAGCTTGGTATCGGATCAGCCCCAGCATTTT
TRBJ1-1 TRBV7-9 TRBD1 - CASSFRQGEAFF TGTGCCAGCAGCTTCCGACAGGGGGAAGCTTTCTTT
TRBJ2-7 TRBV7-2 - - CASSLGGLNEQYF TGTGCCAGCAGCTTAGGGGGACTTAACGAGCAGTACTTC
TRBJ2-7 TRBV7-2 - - CASSLGPADYEQYF TGTGCCAGCAGCCTGGGACCCGCAGACTACGAGCAGTACTTC
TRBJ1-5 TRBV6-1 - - CASSEVYRGRYSNQPQHF TGTGCCAGCAGTGAAGTATATCGGGGGCGATATAGCAATCAGCCCCAGCATTTT
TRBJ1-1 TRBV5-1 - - CASSLGGAGEAFF TGCGCCAGCAGCTTGGGAGGGGCGGGTGAAGCTTTCTTT
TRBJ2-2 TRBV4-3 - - CASSLASGRIFGELFF TGCGCCAGCAGCCTAGCCTCGGGACGCATCTTCGGGGAGCTGTTTTTT
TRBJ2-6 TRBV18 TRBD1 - CASSQTGGFGANVLTF TGTGCCAGCTCACAGACAGGGGGCTTTGGGGCCAACGTCCTGACTTTC
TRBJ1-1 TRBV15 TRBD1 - CATSARDRGPTEAFF TGTGCCACCAGTGCCCGGGACAGGGGGCCCACTGAAGCTTTCTTT
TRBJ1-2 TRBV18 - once CASSPGSVIGYGYTF TGTGCCAGCTCACCGGGGAGCGTGATCGGCTATGGCTACACCTTC
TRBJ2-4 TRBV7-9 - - CASSLERGPKNIQYF TGTGCCAGCAGCTTAGAAAGGGGTCCTAAAAACATTCAGTACTTC
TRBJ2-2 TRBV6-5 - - CASSYLRSGELFF TGTGCCAGCAGTTACTTGAGATCCGGGGAGCTGTTTTTT
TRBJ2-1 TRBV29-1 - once CSVDHYNEQFF TGCAGCGTCGACCACTACAATGAGCAGTTCTTC
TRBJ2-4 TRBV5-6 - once CASSLGVWGTTKNIQYF TGTGCCAGCAGCTTGGGGGTCTGGGGTACGACCAAAAACATTCAGTACTTC
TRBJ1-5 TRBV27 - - CASRQGDQPQHF TGTGCCAGCAGGCAGGGCGATCAGCCCCAGCATTTT
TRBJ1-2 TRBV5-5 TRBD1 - CASSIYSRDRELGYTF TGTGCCAGCAGCATCTACTCCCGGGACAGGGAACTGGGCTACACCTTC
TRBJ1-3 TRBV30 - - CAWNIPRFSGNTIYF TGTGCCTGGAACATCCCCCGGTTCTCTGGAAACACCATATATTTT
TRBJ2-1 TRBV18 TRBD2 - CASSPGLAGGNEQFF TGTGCCAGCTCACCGGGACTAGCGGGAGGCAATGAGCAGTTCTTC
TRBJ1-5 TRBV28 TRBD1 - CASGQGTHQPQHF TGTGCCAGTGGACAGGGAACCCATCAGCCCCAGCATTTT
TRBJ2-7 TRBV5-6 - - CASSLGASSSYEQYF TGTGCCAGCAGCTTGGGCGCGAGTAGCTCCTACGAGCAGTACTTC
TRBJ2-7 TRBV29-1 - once CSVDSGTTRSYEQYF TGCAGCGTTGATTCCGGGACAACTCGCTCCTACGAGCAGTACTTC
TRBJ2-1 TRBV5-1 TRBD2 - CASSSSSGSAHNEQFF TGCGCCAGCAGTTCCTCTAGCGGGAGCGCCCACAATGAGCAGTTCTTC
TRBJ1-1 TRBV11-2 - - CASSLVVVGNTEAFF TGTGCCAGCAGCTTAGTTGTGGTTGGAAACACTGAAGCTTTCTTT
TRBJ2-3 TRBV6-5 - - CASSYSGDTQYF TGTGCCAGCAGTTATAGCGGAGATACGCAGTATTTT
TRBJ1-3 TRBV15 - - CATSRDIIRGTPGNTIYF TGTGCCACCAGCAGAGATATCATAAGGGGGACTCCTGGAAACACCATATATTTT
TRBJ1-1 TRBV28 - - CASRLHRGAYRITEAFF TGTGCCAGCAGACTACATAGGGGGGCGTATCGGATCACTGAAGCTTTCTTT
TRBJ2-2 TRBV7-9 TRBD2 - CASSFGTTHTGELFF TGTGCCAGCAGCTTCGGGACTACCCACACCGGGGAGCTGTTTTTT
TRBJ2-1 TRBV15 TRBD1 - CATSGSGTGKGEQFF TGTGCCACCAGCGGGTCCGGGACAGGGAAGGGTGAGCAGTTCTTC
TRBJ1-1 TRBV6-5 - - CASSPDGTEAFF TGTGCCAGCAGCCCCGACGGCACTGAAGCTTTCTTT
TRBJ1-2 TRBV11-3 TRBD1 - CASSQGGYGYTF TGTGCCAGCAGTCAGGGGGGCTATGGCTACACCTTC